This T cell receptor (beta chain) was sequenced for a study of CD8+CD57+ T cells in acquired aplastic anemia. Whoever was chosen for sequencing had shown CD8+CD57+ cell expansion by flow cytometry. Both TCR beta VDJ combination and CDR3 sequence profiling were carried out. Genomic DNA was the template for this profiling. Each CDR3 protein is one row after TCRdb ran MiXCR on the reads. The sample lists approximately 190,000 distinct CDR3 sequences; roughly half were seen once. Trimming removed 3 bases from V and 5 bases from J; junction bases left unmatched: 2. This CDR3 comprises 14 residues. This clonotype was obtained from a human donor with aplastic anemia. Sequencing used sorted CD4+, CD8+, or CD8+CD57+ T cells (not recorded which) from PBMCs. V usage is TRBV12-3 or TRBV12-4 and J usage is TRBJ2-7; 12 bases line up with TRBD2. CDR3 region: CASSLTSGSNEQYF. CDR3 bases: TGTGCCAGCAGTTTGACTAGCGGGAGCAACGAGCAGTACTTC.